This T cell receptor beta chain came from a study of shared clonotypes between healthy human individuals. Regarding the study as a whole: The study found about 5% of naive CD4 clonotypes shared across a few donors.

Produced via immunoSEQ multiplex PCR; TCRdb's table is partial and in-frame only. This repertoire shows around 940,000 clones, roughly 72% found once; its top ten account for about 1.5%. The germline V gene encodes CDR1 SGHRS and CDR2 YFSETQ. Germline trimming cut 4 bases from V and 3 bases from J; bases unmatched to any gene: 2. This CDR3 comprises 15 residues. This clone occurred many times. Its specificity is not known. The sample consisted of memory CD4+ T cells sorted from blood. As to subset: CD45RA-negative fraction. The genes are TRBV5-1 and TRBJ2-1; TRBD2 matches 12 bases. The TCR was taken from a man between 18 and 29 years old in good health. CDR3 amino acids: CASSETSGSYNEQFF. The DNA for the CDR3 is TGCGCCAGCAGCGAGACTAGCGGGAGCTACAATGAGCAGTTCTTC. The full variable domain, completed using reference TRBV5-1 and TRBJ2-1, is KAGVTQTPRYLIKTRGQQVTLSCSPISGHRSVSWYQQTPGQGLQFLFEYFSETQRNKGNFPGRFSGRQFSNSRSEMNVSTLELGDSALYLCASSETSGSYNEQFFGPGTRLTVL.